This TCR beta chain was sequenced during a study of cytomegalovirus exposure and HLA in healthy donors. V shed 5 bases and J 4 bases; nucleotides not matched to a gene: 7. The CDR3 sequence is 14 residues long. Germline V lookup: CDR1 LNHNV, CDR2 YYDKDF (reference sequence). This cohort consisted of healthy bone marrow donors. Primers included in the PCR were 60 Vbeta and 13 Jbeta primers. Here immunoSEQ multiplex PCR was the method, and the copy in TCRdb shows in-frame clones only, minus some. The data contain more than 95,000 clones, roughly 80% of them singletons. In its sample, this clone was seen once.

The TCR comes from a woman aged 40 to 49 in good health and CMV-seronegative. V is TRBV15 and J is TRBJ1-2; TRBD1 agrees at 7 bases. Sequenced input: PBMCs. In DNA, the CDR3 is TGTGCCACCAGCTACCTCCCAGGGGGCTATGGCTACACCTTC. Residues: CATSYLPGGYGYTF. Looking up the rest from reference TRBV15 and TRBJ1-2 gives the full variable domain: DAMVIQNPRYQVTQFGKPVTLSCSQTLNHNVMYWYQQKSSQAPKLLFHYYDKDFNNEADTPDNFQSRRPNTSFCFLDIRSPGLGDTAMYLCATSYLPGGYGYTFGSGTRLTVV.